This entry is about one T cell receptor (beta chain). Its antigen remains unidentified. The record has no base qualities; no much larger clone is one base away. CDR3 length: 14 amino acids, cysteine to phenylalanine. Solely the CDR3 DNA is kept, with 42 bases framed from the first base. According to the germline V gene (reference sequence), CDR1 reads LGHDT and CDR2 reads YNNKEL. V drops 6 bases and J drops 4 bases, leaving 15 bases in between. This sample stems from a study of blood T cell repertoires in COVID-19 (dated by TCRdb to about 2020). Describing the broader study: Collaborator samples came from the United States, Italy and Spain and covered acute and convalescent phases of COVID-19. Nearly every sample came with metadata listing a de-identified subject ID, COVID-19 status, age in years and sex. Subjects who had been exposed to COVID-19, were actively infected with it, or had recovered from it provided the deeply sampled blood TCRbeta repertoires that made up the dataset. The material from the prospective study consisted of cDNA or gDNA derived from T cells, B-cell-depleted T cells, or PBMCs. A freely available public database, intended as a resource for researchers studying the immune response to SARS-CoV-2, is where the repertoires were released. Where available, HLA class I and class II types were obtained from metadata supplied by the sample provider rather than from assay-based typing. Samples were obtained from the ongoing ImmuneRACE study (first 160 participants) and from 1,254 subjects provided by 6 global collaborators.

Whole blood was collected in K2EDTA tubes by collaborating institutions according to the institutions' own protocols. For TCRbeta analysis, collaborator samples were shipped as frozen whole blood, as isolated PBMCs, or as DNA extracted from either sample type. The immunoSEQ Assay, a bias-controlled multiplex PCR, was used to amplify TCRbeta CDR3 regions from genomic DNA. Turning to the authors' computational methods: Nucleated cell counts per sample were estimated from amplification of reference gene primers within the assay. To quantify the absolute abundance of each unique TCRbeta CDR3 rearrangement, sequence reads were collapsed and filtered. Productive Simpson clonality was computed per sample as the square root of Simpson's diversity index over productive rearrangements. Here the immuneACCESS table is served through TCRdb, limited to in-frame sequences with V and J called. Missing clones are a known gap in these copies; in checked studies unresolved V genes cover under half, and the rest lacks a known reason. V, J and clone size are those of that table, while D and trimming were read from the DNA. The sample table shows some 80,000 clones, and more than 75% are seen once. In total, the top ten clones hold approximately 20% of the sample.

Here is what the overall study found, with its caveats: The quantity of clinical and demographic metadata differed by source and by participant and was supplied without curation.

This clonotype was obtained from a human donor in a cohort sampled during active COVID-19. The sample comprised peripheral blood. The receptor chain draws on TRBV3-1 (or the pseudogene TRBV3-2) and TRBJ1-2; 6 matching bases give a weak D call of TRBD1. CDR3 loop: CASRQAGALYGYTF. In nucleotide form, the sequence is TGTGCCAGCAGACAGGCAGGGGCCCTCTATGGCTACACCTTC.